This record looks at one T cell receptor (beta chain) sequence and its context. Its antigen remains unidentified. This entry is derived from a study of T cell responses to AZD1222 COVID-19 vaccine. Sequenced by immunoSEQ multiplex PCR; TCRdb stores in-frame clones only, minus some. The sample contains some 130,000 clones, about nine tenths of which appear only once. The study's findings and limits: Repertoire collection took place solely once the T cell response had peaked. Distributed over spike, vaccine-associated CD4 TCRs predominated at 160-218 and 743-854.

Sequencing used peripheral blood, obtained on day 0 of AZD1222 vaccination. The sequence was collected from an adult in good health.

CDR3 sequence reads: CSVEGPLEQEIYNEQFF. Written as DNA, the CDR3 is TGCAGCGTTGAAGGCCCTCTTGAGCAGGAGATTTACAATGAGCAGTTCTTC. This chain uses TRBV29-1 with TRBJ2-1; D unclear. V lost 1 base and J lost 4, with 20 bases in between. Looked up from germline, CDR1 is SQVTM and CDR2 is ANQGSEA. CDR3 size: 17 residues.